These 25 T cell receptor beta chains share one sample of origin, sequenced in a study of early stage breast cancer tumors. TCRdb's table, derived via immunoSEQ multiplex PCR, lists solely in-frame clones and lacks some. The table has 25,000 to 35,000 clones, 50% to 75% seen once. The sample taken for sequencing was breast tumor tissue. All receptors derive from a person in their fifties or sixties with breast cancer.

This sequence joins TRBV18 and TRBJ1-1; 8 bases map to TRBD1. This CDR3 is 15 amino acids long. Germline CDR1 reads KGHSH; CDR2 reads LQKENI. V was clipped by 3 bases and J by 1 base; unmatched bases: 4. This chain's CDR3 is CASSPIQGANTEAFF. The CDR3 nucleotides are TGTGCCAGCTCACCCATTCAGGGGGCGAACACTGAAGCTTTCTTT.

This clone was observed a few times. V is TRBV14 and J is TRBJ2-3; D is perhaps TRBD1 (6 bases). The germline V gene encodes CDR1 SGHDN and CDR2 FVKESK. The CDR3 covers 15 residues. Trimming stripped 0 bases from V and 4 bases from J, with 11 bases between. The CDR3 spells CASSQDSRGADTQYF. In nucleotides, the CDR3 is TGTGCCAGCAGCCAAGACAGCAGGGGTGCAGATACGCAGTATTTT.

Only a few counts were recorded for this clone. The V gene is TRBV6-6, the J gene TRBJ2-5; 7 bases are a match to TRBD1. The CDR3 is 13 residues long. CDR1 is MNHNY and CDR2 is SVGAGI in the germline V gene (reference sequence). J lost 1 base, V lost 7 bases, and 3 bases had no gene match. Here the CDR3 reads CASNRDSQETQYF. The CDR3 bases are TGTGCCAGCAACCGGGACAGCCAAGAGACCCAGTACTTC.

This clone was observed a single time. This chain joins TRBV9 and TRBJ2-7; D is perhaps TRBD2 (5 bases). V gave up 4 bases and J gave up 5 bases, with 13 bases separating them. Germline V gives CDR1 SGDLS, CDR2 YYNGEE. This CDR3 comprises 13 residues. CDR3: CASSSADYHEQYF. CDR3 in DNA: TGTGCCAGCAGCTCCGCAGACTACCACGAGCAGTACTTC.

Only a few counts were recorded for this clone. The CDR3 loop is CASSGLAGSTDTQYF. The DNA for the CDR3 is TGTGCCAGTAGTGGGCTAGCGGGGAGCACAGATACGCAGTATTTT. The genes are TRBV19 and TRBJ2-3, with 9 bases fitting TRBD2. CDR1 and CDR2 from the germline V gene are LNHDA and SQIVND (reference sequence). The length of the CDR3 is 15 residues. With V trimmed by 5 bases and J by 0 bases, 3 bases remained unmatched.

This rearrangement joins TRBV4-2 to TRBJ2-7; D call uncertain. The CDR3 runs 16 residues. V lost 0 bases and J 0 bases, leaving 12 bases between the germline ends. Per the germline V gene, CDR1 is LGHNA and CDR2 is YNFKEQ. In DNA, the CDR3 is TGTGCCAGCAGCCAAGATCACGCCCGGGTCTCCTACGAGCAGTACTTC. It specifies CASSQDHARVSYEQYF.

The CDR3 region is CASSLGGPLDEQFF. CDR3 DNA sequence: TGCGCCAGCAGCTTGGGGGGCCCCCTAGATGAGCAGTTCTTC. The gene calls are TRBV5-1 and TRBJ2-1, with D perhaps TRBD1 (5 bases). Germline V gene lookup returns CDR1 SGHRS and CDR2 YFSETQ. The CDR3 is 14 residues long. V was clipped by 0 bases and J by 8 bases, with 12 bases between them.

This clone has more than one count but fewer than ten. V gene TRBV10-1 combines with J gene TRBJ2-2; D call uncertain. Germline CDR1 reads WNHNN; CDR2 reads SYGVQD (reference sequence). Trimming took 6 bases from V and 0 from J, leaving 11 bases between them. This CDR3 is built from 15 residues. The CDR3 reads CASRNPDSNTGELFF. The CDR3 DNA is TGCGCCAGCAGGAACCCGGATTCGAACACCGGGGAGCTGTTTTTT.

This chain connects TRBV19 to TRBJ2-5; either TRBD1 or TRBD2 may supply D (5 bases each). The germline CDR1 and CDR2 sequences are LNHDA and SQIVND (reference sequence). This CDR3 is 14 amino acids long. V lost 4 bases to trimming and J lost 5 bases, with 14 bases between them. CDR3 DNA: TGTGCCAGTAGTACCTGGGGACGAGGGGAGACCCAGTACTTC. Translating it yields CASSTWGRGETQYF. Variable domain in full (rest from reference TRBV19 and TRBJ2-5): DGGITQSPKYLFRKEGQNVTLSCEQNLNHDAMYWYRQDPGQGLRLIYYSQIVNDFQKGDIAEGYSVSREKKESFPLTVTSAQKNPTAFYLCASSTWGRGETQYFGPGTRLLVL.

The V and J genes are TRBV29-1 and TRBJ2-5, with a possible D match to TRBD2 (6 bases). V lost 5 bases and J 3 bases, leaving 7 bases between the germline ends. The germline V gene has CDR1 SQVTM and CDR2 ANQGSEA. This CDR3 region has 11 residues. The CDR3 nucleotides read TGCAGCGTTTGGGGGGAAGAGACCCAGTACTTC. Encoded protein: CSVWGEETQYF.

The V gene is TRBV2, the J gene TRBJ2-2; 7 nucleotides line up with TRBD1. The CDR3 loop spans 14 amino acids. The V gene's germline CDR1 is SNHLY and CDR2 FYNNEI. V trimming: 3 bases; J trimming: 7 bases; junction bases outside the gene matches: 5. As DNA, the CDR3 is TGTGCCAGCAGTGAGACAGGGCAAGGCGGGGAGCTGTTTTTT. It codes for CASSETGQGGELFF. The complete variable domain, with remaining parts taken from reference TRBV2 and TRBJ2-2, reads EPEVTQTPSHQVTQMGQEVILRCVPISNHLYFYWYRQILGQKVEFLVSFYNNEISEKSEIFDDQFSVERPDGSNFTLKIRSTKLEDSAMYFCASSETGQGGELFFGEGSRLTVL.

V and J are TRBV9 and TRBJ2-7; no clear D. Trimming took off 4 bases at V and 2 bases at J, with 22 bases between the two ends. Germline lookup yields CDR1 SGDLS and CDR2 YYNGEE. The CDR3 has 17 residues. CDR3 sequence (DNA): TGTGCCAGCAGCCCCACGCCCCAGTATCACCTTCCCTACGAGCAGTACTTC. Encoded protein: CASSPTPQYHLPYEQYF.

V and J are TRBV15 and TRBJ1-2; no reliable D call. Germline V lookup: CDR1 LNHNV, CDR2 YYDKDF (reference sequence). The ends were cut back, 4 bases at V and 4 bases at J, with 10 bases in the middle. CDR3 length equals 13 residues. The CDR3 spells CATSNGGPYGYTF. CDR3 coding DNA: TGTGCCACCAGCAACGGTGGCCCCTATGGCTACACCTTC.

This sequence joins TRBV11-3 and TRBJ2-1, with 10 bases aligning to TRBD2. The CDR3 length is 15 residues. Germline lookup yields CDR1 SGHNT and CDR2 YENEEA. With 5 bases clipped from V and 3 bases from J, the junction kept 4 bases outside the gene matches. Here the CDR3 reads CASSQGLAVYNEQFF. The CDR3 DNA follows: TGTGCCAGCAGCCAAGGACTAGCGGTCTACAATGAGCAGTTCTTC. Using reference TRBV11-3 and TRBJ2-1 for the parts outside the CDR3, the full variable domain is EAGVVQSPRYKIIEKKQPVAFWCNPISGHNTLYWYLQNLGQGPELLIRYENEEAVDDSQLPKDRFSAERLKGVDSTLKIQPAELGDSAVYLCASSQGLAVYNEQFFGPGTRLTVL.

The V and J genes are TRBV27 and TRBJ2-1; 13 bases are shared with TRBD2. The CDR3 is 18 amino acids. Trimming removed 1 base from V and 5 bases from J; junction bases left unmatched: 8. The germline gives CDR1 MNHEY, CDR2 SMNVEV (reference sequence). Written as DNA, the CDR3 is TGTGCCAGCAGTTTATTCGCCCGGACTAGCGGGAGCAACAATGAGCAGTTCTTC. It is translated as CASSLFARTSGSNNEQFF.

This clone has only one observation. DNA of the CDR3: TGTGCCAGCAGCCCCAGAGCCTACGAGCAGTACTTC. Residues: CASSPRAYEQYF. The chain has TRBV7-2 and TRBJ2-7; D gene ambiguous. The CDR3 length is 12 residues. V shed 5 bases and J shed 2 bases, with 7 bases lying between them. From germline, CDR1 is SGHTA and CDR2 FQGNSA. The variable domain in full, completed from reference TRBV7-2 and TRBJ2-7, reads GAGVSQSPSNKVTEKGKDVELRCDPISGHTALYWYRQSLGQGLEFLIYFQGNSAPDKSGLPSDRFSAERTGGSVSTLTIQRTQQEDSAVYLCASSPRAYEQYFGPGTRLTVT.

V usage is TRBV30 and J usage is TRBJ1-4; tentative D call: TRBD1 (5 bases). This CDR3 comprises 13 residues. Germline loops: CDR1 GTSNPN, CDR2 SVGIG (reference sequence). Trimming removed 4 bases at V and 7 bases at J, with 13 bases between. Here the CDR3 DNA reads TGTGCCTGGAATGATGGGGGTTTTGAAAAACTGTTTTTT. Its protein is CAWNDGGFEKLFF.

In this sample, this clone turned up a few times. This chain uses TRBV5-8 with TRBJ2-6; either TRBD1 or TRBD2 may supply D (5 bases each). Trimming shortened V by 4 bases and J by 2 bases, and 10 bases separated the two germline ends. Germline assignment: CDR1 SGHTS and CDR2 YDEGEE. The CDR3 sequence is 15 residues long. CDR3: CASSQWGTGANVLTF. The DNA for the CDR3 is TGTGCCAGCAGCCAATGGGGGACTGGGGCCAACGTCCTGACTTTC.

This clone appeared once. This rearrangement joins TRBV7-3 to TRBJ1-1; D not resolved. The CDR3 sequence is 16 residues long. Per the germline V gene, CDR1 is SGHTA and CDR2 is FQGTGA. Trimming shortened V by 6 bases and J by 0 bases, and 17 bases separated the two germline ends. In nucleotides, the CDR3 is TGTGCCAGCAGGAATGGGGAGGGCCCCATGAACACTGAAGCTTTCTTT. It is translated as CASRNGEGPMNTEAFF.

This clone was counted once. The chain recombines TRBV19 with TRBJ2-1; D might be TRBD1 (5 bases). This CDR3 contains 12 residues. The V gene lost 2 bases and the J gene lost 6 bases, with 5 bases spanning the gap. Germline CDR1 reads LNHDA; CDR2 reads SQIVND (reference sequence). CDR3 in amino acids: CASSIQGNEQFF. Written as DNA, the CDR3 is TGTGCCAGTAGTATACAGGGCAATGAGCAGTTCTTC.

This clone was detected only once. This rearrangement joins TRBV5-1 to TRBJ2-1; TRBD2 matches at 8 bases. V was pared by 2 bases and J by 10 bases, with 8 bases of the junction left unmatched. The germline CDR1 and CDR2 sequences are SGHRS and YFSETQ. The CDR3 has 14 residues. The CDR3 loop reads CASSFGTRRDEQFF. For the CDR3, the DNA is TGCGCCAGCAGCTTCGGGACTAGGCGTGACGAGCAGTTCTTC.

This clone was recorded a few times. The V call is TRBV18, the J call TRBJ2-2; D unresolved. V dropped 0 bases and J dropped 1 base, with 9 bases sitting between them. This CDR3 has 16 residues. Looked up from germline, CDR1 is KGHSH and CDR2 is LQKENI. The CDR3 protein is CASSPPSTVNTGELFF. The CDR3 DNA follows: TGTGCCAGCTCACCACCATCGACGGTGAACACCGGGGAGCTGTTTTTT.

The gene calls are TRBV7-9 and TRBJ2-5; 9 bases line up with TRBD2. The V segment lost 1 base and the J segment 4 bases; nucleotides outside the gene matches: 13. The CDR3 is 18 residues long. In germline, CDR1 is SEHNR, CDR2 FQNEAQ (reference sequence). The CDR3 nucleotides are TGTGCCAGCAGCTTAGATTGGAGGGCGGGAGGGTTCGGAGAGACCCAGTACTTC. This translates into CASSLDWRAGGFGETQYF.

The chain employs TRBV11-2 and TRBJ2-5; 9 bases fit TRBD1. The CDR3 has 15 amino acids. The germline CDR1 and CDR2 sequences are SGHAT and FQNNGV. Losses at the gene ends were 2 bases for V and 4 bases for J; bases not matched to a gene: 5. The CDR3 reads CASSLSTGGSETQYF. The CDR3, as DNA: TGTGCCAGCAGCTTATCGACAGGGGGATCAGAGACCCAGTACTTC.

The V and J genes are TRBV27 and TRBJ2-7; 9 nucleotides match TRBD2. J was trimmed by 5 bases and V by 7 bases; bases with no gene match: 12. This CDR3 contains 15 residues. Germline V lookup: CDR1 MNHEY, CDR2 SMNVEV (reference sequence). The CDR3 bases are TGTGCCAGCACCAACCCTAGCGGGGTACCCCACGAGCAGTACTTC. This encodes CASTNPSGVPHEQYF.